This TCR beta chain came from a study of T cells after yellow fever vaccination. For the study at large: Preparing low-cell-number fractions relied on SMART-Seq v4 Ultra Low Input.

Template switching by 5'RACE produced TCR cDNA, adding a universal primer site and UMIs. TCRdb recomputed calls from the 5' RACE reads with MiXCR, one row per CDR3 protein. This table has a few hundred thousand distinct CDR3 sequences, approximately 4% appearing once. Germline V gene sequence: CDR1 SNHLY, CDR2 FYNNEI. The CDR3 is 12 amino acids. V dropped 3 bases and J dropped 6; count of bases not matched to a gene: 2. The clonotype comes from a young man who received the YFV17D yellow fever vaccine. The chain is built from TRBV2 and TRBJ2-7, with 7 bases fitting TRBD1. This sample comprised PBMCs, obtained 5 days after the yellow fever booster vaccination. CDR3 DNA sequence: TGTGCCAGCAGTGACCAGGGGGTCGAGCAGTACTTC. It yields the protein CASSDQGVEQYF.